These T cell receptor beta chains were read from a single sample in a study of CD8 T cells in Susac syndrome. TCRdb passed the immunoSEQ multiplex PCR reads through MiXCR, listing each CDR3 protein once. This sample carries about 66,000 distinct CDR3 sequences, approximately 96% of them seen once, and the ten largest clones take under 0.6%. Sample: CD8+ T cells from PBMCs. These receptors were obtained from a human donor with multiple sclerosis. Both conserved end residues are part of each CDR3. The D gene is left open where the match is weak. Clone size is not always given. Where it is, it says once, few, many or a class for expanded clones.

TRBV27,few,.,TRBJ2-7,CASSLPGYEQYF,TGTGCCAGCAGTTTGCCCGGCTACGAGCAGTACTTC
TRBV6-5,.,TRBD2,TRBJ2-7,CASSRGTTSDEQYF,TGTGCCAGCAGTCGAGGGACTACCTCAGACGAGCAGTACTTC
TRBV3-1,once,.,TRBJ1-1,CASSQSGESSAFF,TGTGCCAGCAGCCAGAGCGGGGAAAGTTCAGCTTTCTTT
TRBV27,.,.,TRBJ1-6,CASSFEGSPLHF,TGTGCCAGCAGTTTTGAGGGGTCACCCCTCCACTTT
TRBV2,.,.,TRBJ2-7,CASSVGVLYEQYF,TGTGCCAGCAGTGTCGGGGTTCTTTACGAGCAGTACTTC
TRBV9,.,.,TRBJ2-1,CASSDNRQLGSYNEQFF,TGTGCCAGCAGTGATAATCGACAGCTAGGGTCCTACAATGAGCAGTTCTTC
TRBV27,.,TRBD1,TRBJ2-7,CASSPTGGGYEQYF,TGTGCCAGCAGTCCAACAGGGGGCGGGTACGAGCAGTACTTC
TRBV29-1,.,TRBD2,TRBJ2-7,CSVEGLAGGIDEQYF,TGCAGCGTTGAGGGGCTAGCGGGGGGGATCGACGAGCAGTACTTC
TRBV20-1,.,.,TRBJ2-3,CSAKEALADTQYF,TGCAGTGCTAAGGAGGCCCTCGCAGATACGCAGTATTTT
TRBV11-2,.,.,TRBJ1-4,CASSLDWGTTNEKLFF,TGTGCCAGCAGCTTAGATTGGGGGACAACTAATGAAAAACTGTTTTTT
TRBV6-2/TRBV6-3,.,.,TRBJ2-2,CASSYSTEGPGELFF,TGTGCCAGCAGTTACTCGACCGAGGGCCCCGGGGAGCTGTTTTTT
TRBV29-1,.,.,TRBJ1-6,CSVQGLDLNSPLHF,TGCAGCGTCCAGGGCCTTGATTTAAATTCACCCCTCCACTTT
TRBV20-1,.,TRBD2,TRBJ2-1,CSARERTSGGLRDEQFF,TGCAGTGCTAGAGAACGGACTAGCGGGGGGCTTAGGGATGAGCAGTTCTTC
TRBV20-1,.,TRBD1,TRBJ1-5,CSAGTGGGRWSDQPQHF,TGCAGTGCTGGTACAGGGGGGGGGCGGTGGTCGGATCAGCCCCAGCATTTT
TRBV4-1,.,.,TRBJ1-1,CASSHTGRVTEAFF,TGCGCCAGCAGCCACACGGGGCGCGTCACTGAAGCTTTCTTT
TRBV11-1,.,.,TRBJ2-1,CASSLRGRNEQFF,TGTGCCAGCAGCTTAAGGGGTAGGAATGAGCAGTTCTTC
TRBV20-1,.,TRBD2,TRBJ2-3,CSAWAGGSTDTQYF,TGCAGTGCTTGGGCGGGGGGTAGCACAGATACGCAGTATTTT
TRBV27,.,.,TRBJ2-3,CASSLNSLDTQYF,TGTGCCAGCAGTTTGAACTCACTGGATACGCAGTATTTT
TRBV9,.,.,TRBJ1-2,CASSVRDTDFYGYTF,TGTGCCAGCAGCGTGAGGGACACGGATTTCTATGGCTACACCTTC
TRBV24-1,.,.,TRBJ2-3,CANHDRGVADTQYF,TGTGCAAACCATGACCGTGGGGTGGCAGATACGCAGTATTTT
TRBV11-2,.,.,TRBJ2-1,CASSYTDSPNEQFF,TGTGCCAGCAGCTACACAGACAGTCCGAATGAGCAGTTCTTC
TRBV24-1,once,TRBD2,TRBJ2-5,CATSGLAGPETQYF,TGTGCCACCTCGGGACTAGCGGGCCCAGAGACCCAGTACTTC
TRBV7-9,.,TRBD2,TRBJ2-1,CASSDRTSRTYDEQFF,TGTGCCAGCAGCGATCGGACTAGTCGGACGTACGATGAGCAGTTCTTC
TRBV7-9,.,.,TRBJ2-4,CASSSPRDQNIQYF,TGTGCCAGCAGCTCACCGCGGGACCAAAACATTCAGTACTTC
TRBV29-1,.,.,TRBJ1-2,CSVEEQGRNYGYTF,TGCAGCGTTGAAGAACAGGGAAGGAACTATGGCTACACCTTC
TRBV7-2,.,.,TRBJ2-7,CASSSGPDYEQYF,TGTGCCAGCAGTTCAGGTCCCGACTACGAGCAGTACTTC
TRBV13,.,.,TRBJ2-7,CASSLRGATYEQYF,TGTGCCAGCAGCTTAAGGGGGGCTACCTACGAGCAGTACTTC